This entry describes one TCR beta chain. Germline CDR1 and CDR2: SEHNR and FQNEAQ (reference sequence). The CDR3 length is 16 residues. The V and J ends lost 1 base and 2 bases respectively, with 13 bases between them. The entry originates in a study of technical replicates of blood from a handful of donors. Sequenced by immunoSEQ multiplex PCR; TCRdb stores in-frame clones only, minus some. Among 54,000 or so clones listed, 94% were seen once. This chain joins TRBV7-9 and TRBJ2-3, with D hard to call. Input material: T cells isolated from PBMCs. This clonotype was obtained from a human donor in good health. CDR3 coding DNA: TGTGCCAGCAGCTTAGTGTACAACACCCACACAGATACGCAGTATTTT. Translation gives CASSLVYNTHTDTQYF.